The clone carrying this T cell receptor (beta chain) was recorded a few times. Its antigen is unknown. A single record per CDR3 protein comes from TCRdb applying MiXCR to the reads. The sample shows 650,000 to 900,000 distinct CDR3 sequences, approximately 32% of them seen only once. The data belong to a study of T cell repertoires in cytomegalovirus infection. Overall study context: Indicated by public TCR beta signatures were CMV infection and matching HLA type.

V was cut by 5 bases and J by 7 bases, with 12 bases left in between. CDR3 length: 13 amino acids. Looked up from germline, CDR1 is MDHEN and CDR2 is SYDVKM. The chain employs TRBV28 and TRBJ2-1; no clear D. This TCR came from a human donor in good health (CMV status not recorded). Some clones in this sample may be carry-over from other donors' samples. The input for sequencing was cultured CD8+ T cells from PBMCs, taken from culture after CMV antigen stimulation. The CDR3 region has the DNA TGTGCCAGCAGTATAAGGGCTTCGAATGAGCAGTTCTTC. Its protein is CASSIRASNEQFF.